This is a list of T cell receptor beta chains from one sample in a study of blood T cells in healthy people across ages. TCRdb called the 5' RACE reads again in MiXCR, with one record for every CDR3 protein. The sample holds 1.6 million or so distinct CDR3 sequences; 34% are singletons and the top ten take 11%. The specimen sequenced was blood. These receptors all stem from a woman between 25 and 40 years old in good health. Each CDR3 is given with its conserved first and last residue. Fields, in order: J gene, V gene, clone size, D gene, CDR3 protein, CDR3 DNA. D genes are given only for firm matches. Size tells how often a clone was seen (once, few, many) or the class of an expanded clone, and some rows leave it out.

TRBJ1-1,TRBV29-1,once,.,CSVEAPRTTTEAFF,TGCAGCGTTGAAGCCCCGCGGACGACGACTGAAGCTTTCTTT
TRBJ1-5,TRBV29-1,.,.,CSVGGGGSDQPQHF,TGCAGCGTGGGAGGGGGAGGTAGCGATCAGCCCCAGCATTTT
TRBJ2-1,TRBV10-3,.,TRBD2,CAISGGRAGMYNEQFF,TGTGCCATCAGTGGCGGACGAGCGGGAATGTACAATGAGCAGTTCTTC
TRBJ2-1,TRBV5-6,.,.,CASSREEQFF,TGTGCCAGCAGCAGGGAAGAGCAGTTCTTC
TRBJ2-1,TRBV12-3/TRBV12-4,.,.,CASTLTLNEQFF,TGTGCCAGCACCCTGACCCTCAATGAGCAGTTCTTC
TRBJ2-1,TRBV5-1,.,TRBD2,CASSEGLAEVNEQFF,TGCGCCAGCAGTGAGGGACTAGCGGAGGTAAATGAGCAGTTCTTC
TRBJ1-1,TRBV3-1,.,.,CASSQEFQIEAFF,TGTGCCAGCAGCCAAGAATTTCAGATTGAAGCTTTCTTT
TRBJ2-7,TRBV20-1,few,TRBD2,CSARGERDLSYEQYF,TGCAGTGCTAGGGGCGAGCGGGATCTCTCCTACGAGCAGTACTTC
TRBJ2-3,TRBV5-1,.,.,CASSLVATSADTQYF,TGCGCCAGCAGCTTGGTTGCCACTAGTGCAGATACGCAGTATTTT
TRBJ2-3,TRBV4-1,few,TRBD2,CASSQDQGLAGGRDSDTQYF,TGCGCCAGCAGCCAAGATCAGGGACTAGCGGGGGGGCGTGACTCAGATACGCAGTATTTT
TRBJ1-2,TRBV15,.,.,CATSRGENGYTF,TGTGCCACCAGCAGAGGGGAAAATGGCTACACCTTC
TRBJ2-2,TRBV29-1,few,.,CSPHQRVSTGELFF,TGCAGCCCTCACCAGCGGGTGTCCACCGGGGAGCTGTTTTTT
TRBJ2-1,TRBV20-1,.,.,CSARASPSYNEQFF,TGCAGTGCTAGGGCTTCCCCCTCCTACAATGAGCAGTTCTTC
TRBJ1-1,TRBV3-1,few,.,CASSQGTVRVREAFF,TGTGCCAGCAGCCAAGGTACAGTCCGGGTCCGGGAAGCTTTCTTT
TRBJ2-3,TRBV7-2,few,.,CASSSRRFADTQYF,TGTGCCAGCAGCTCCCGGCGGTTTGCAGATACGCAGTATTTT
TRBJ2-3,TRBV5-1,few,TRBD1,CASSRIPGQGTDTQYF,TGCGCCAGCAGTCGAATTCCGGGACAGGGTACAGATACGCAGTATTTT
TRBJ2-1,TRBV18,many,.,CASSPDREQFF,TGTGCCAGCTCACCAGATCGCGAGCAGTTCTTC
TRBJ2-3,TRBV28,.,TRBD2,CASRGLAGQDTQYF,TGTGCCAGCAGGGGACTAGCGGGCCAGGATACGCAGTATTTT
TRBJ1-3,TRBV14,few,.,CASSQERGLGNTIYF,TGTGCCAGCAGCCAAGAACGGGGTCTTGGAAACACCATATATTTT
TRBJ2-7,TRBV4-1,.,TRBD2,CASSQGLAEEQYF,TGCGCCAGCAGCCAAGGACTAGCGGAGGAGCAGTACTTC
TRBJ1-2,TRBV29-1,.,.,CSVESDGGTWGYTF,TGCAGCGTTGAATCGGACGGGGGTACGTGGGGCTACACCTTC
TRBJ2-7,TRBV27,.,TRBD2,CASSHESGKEYEQYF,TGTGCCAGCAGCCACGAAAGCGGGAAAGAATACGAGCAGTACTTC
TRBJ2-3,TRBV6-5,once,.,CASSSRPFAGIADTQYF,TGTGCCAGCAGTTCCCGTCCGTTTGCAGGGATCGCAGATACGCAGTATTTT
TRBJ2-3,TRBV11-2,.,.,CASSQDSYPTDTQYF,TGTGCCAGCAGCCAAGACAGTTATCCCACAGATACGCAGTATTTT
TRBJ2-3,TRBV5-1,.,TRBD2,CASSLGLAGGLGTQYF,TGCGCCAGCAGCTTGGGACTAGCGGGGGGGCTGGGCACGCAGTATTTT
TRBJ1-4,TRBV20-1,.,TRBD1,CSARDGQDVNEKLFF,TGCAGTGCTAGAGACGGACAGGACGTAAATGAAAAACTGTTTTTT
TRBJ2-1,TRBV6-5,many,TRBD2,CAGGGLVEDNEQFF,TGTGCCGGGGGGGGACTAGTGGAGGACAATGAGCAGTTCTTC
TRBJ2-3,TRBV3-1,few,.,CASSRTPPGSSSSDTQYF,TGTGCCAGCAGTCGCACCCCCCCGGGGTCCTCATCTTCAGATACGCAGTATTTT
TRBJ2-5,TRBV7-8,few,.,CASSLAVMGSYQETQYF,TGTGCCAGCAGCTTAGCAGTCATGGGGTCCTACCAAGAGACCCAGTACTTC
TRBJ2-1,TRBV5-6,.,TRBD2,CASSSSGISYNGQFF,TGTGCCAGCAGCTCTAGCGGGATCTCCTACAATGGGCAGTTCTTC
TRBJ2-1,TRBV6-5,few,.,CASSYSWSSYNEQFF,TGTGCCAGCAGTTACTCATGGAGTTCCTACAATGAGCAGTTCTTC
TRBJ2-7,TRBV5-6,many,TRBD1,CASSLGDRVYEQYF,TGTGCCAGCAGCTTGGGGGACAGGGTGTACGAGCAGTACTTC
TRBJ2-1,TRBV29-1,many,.,CSVEDPRRQYYNEQFF,TGCAGCGTTGAAGATCCGAGGCGGCAGTATTACAATGAGCAGTTCTTC
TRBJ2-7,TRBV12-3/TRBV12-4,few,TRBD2,CASSLGLAGTNEQYF,TGTGCCAGCAGTTTAGGACTAGCGGGGACCAACGAGCAGTACTTC
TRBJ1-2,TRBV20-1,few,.,CSARDGSSTYGYTF,TGCAGTGCTAGAGATGGGAGTTCAACCTATGGCTACACCTTC
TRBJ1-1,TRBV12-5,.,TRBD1,CASGPGGQVTEAFF,TGTGCTAGTGGTCCAGGGGGACAAGTCACTGAAGCTTTCTTT
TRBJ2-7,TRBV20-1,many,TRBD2,CSARGLAGYEQYF,TGCAGTGCTAGAGGACTAGCGGGTTACGAGCAGTACTTC
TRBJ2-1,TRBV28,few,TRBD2,CASSLLAGANFEQFF,TGTGCCAGCAGCCTACTAGCGGGAGCGAACTTTGAGCAGTTCTTC
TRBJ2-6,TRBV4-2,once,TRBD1,CASNQDPGQGASGANVLTF,TGTGCCAGCAACCAAGACCCAGGACAGGGGGCTTCTGGGGCCAACGTCCTGACTTTC
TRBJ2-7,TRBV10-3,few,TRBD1,CAIRGTDYEQYF,TGTGCCATCAGAGGGACAGACTACGAGCAGTACTTC
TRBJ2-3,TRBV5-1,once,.,CASSWGQGLDTQYF,TGCGCCAGCAGCTGGGGGCAGGGGTTGGATACGCAGTATTTT
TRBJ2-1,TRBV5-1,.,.,CASSLETVSYNEQFF,TGCGCCAGCAGCTTGGAGACAGTTTCCTACAATGAGCAGTTCTTC
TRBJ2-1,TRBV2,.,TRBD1,CASSRDRANYNEQFF,TGTGCCAGCAGTAGGGACAGGGCCAACTACAATGAGCAGTTCTTC
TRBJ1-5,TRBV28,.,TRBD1,CASSPGGAFQPQHF,TGTGCCAGCAGCCCAGGGGGCGCGTTCCAGCCCCAGCATTTT
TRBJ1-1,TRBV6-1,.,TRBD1,CASSQWTGGGAAEAFF,TGTGCCAGCAGTCAGTGGACAGGGGGGGGTGCCGCTGAAGCTTTCTTT
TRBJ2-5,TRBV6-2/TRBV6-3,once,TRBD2,CASSYYGTREKTQYF,TGTGCCAGCAGTTACTATGGGACTAGAGAAAAGACCCAGTACTTC
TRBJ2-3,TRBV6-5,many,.,CASSYGRGADTQYF,TGTGCCAGCAGTTATGGCAGGGGCGCAGATACGCAGTATTTT
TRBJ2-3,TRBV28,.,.,CASSLTDWGADTQYF,TGTGCCAGCAGTTTAACTGACTGGGGCGCAGATACGCAGTATTTT
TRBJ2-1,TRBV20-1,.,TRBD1,CSAEGASTYNGQFF,TGCAGTGCCGAGGGGGCCTCAACCTACAATGGGCAGTTCTTC
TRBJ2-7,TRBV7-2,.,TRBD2,CASSLSGGAGGQYF,TGTGCCAGCAGCTTAAGCGGGGGGGCTGGTGGGCAGTACTTC
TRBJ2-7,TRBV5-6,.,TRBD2,CASSLRGGRANEQYF,TGTGCCAGCAGCTTGCGGGGCGGGAGGGCCAACGAGCAGTACTTC
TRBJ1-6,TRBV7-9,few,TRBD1,CASSLPGGDSPLHF,TGTGCCAGCAGCTTGCCAGGGGGCGATTCACCCCTCCACTTT
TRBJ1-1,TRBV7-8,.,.,CASSSTGLMGTEAFF,TGTGCCAGCAGCTCCACAGGGCTGATGGGCACTGAAGCTTTCTTT
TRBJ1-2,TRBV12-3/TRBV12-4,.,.,CASSPRWGFYGYTF,TGTGCCAGCAGCCCTCGGTGGGGGTTTTATGGCTACACCTTC
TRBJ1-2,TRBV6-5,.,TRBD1,CASRPGTGIMGYTF,TGTGCCAGCAGGCCCGGGACAGGGATCATGGGCTACACCTTC
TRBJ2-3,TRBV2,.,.,CASSGQLADTQYF,TGTGCCAGCAGCGGACAATTGGCAGATACGCAGTATTTT